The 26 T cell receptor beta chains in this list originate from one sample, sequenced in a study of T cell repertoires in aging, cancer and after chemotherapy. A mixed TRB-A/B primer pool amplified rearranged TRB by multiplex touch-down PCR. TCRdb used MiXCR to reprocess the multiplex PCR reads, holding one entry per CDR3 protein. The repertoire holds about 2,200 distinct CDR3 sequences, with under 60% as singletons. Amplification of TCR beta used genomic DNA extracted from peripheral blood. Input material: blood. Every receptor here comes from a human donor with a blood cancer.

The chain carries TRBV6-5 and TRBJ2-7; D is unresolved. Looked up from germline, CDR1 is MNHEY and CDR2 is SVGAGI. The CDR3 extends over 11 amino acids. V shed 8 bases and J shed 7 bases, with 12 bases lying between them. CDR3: CASLSPSEQYF. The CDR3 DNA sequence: TGTGCCAGCCTTAGTCCGTCGGAGCAGTACTTC.

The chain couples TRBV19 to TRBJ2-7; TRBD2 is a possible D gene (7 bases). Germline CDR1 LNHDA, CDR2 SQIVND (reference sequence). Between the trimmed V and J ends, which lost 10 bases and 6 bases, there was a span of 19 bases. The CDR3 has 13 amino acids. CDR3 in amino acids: CATSPGGPAEQYF. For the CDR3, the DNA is TGTGCCACCTCGCCGGGGGGCCCCGCCGAGCAGTACTTC.

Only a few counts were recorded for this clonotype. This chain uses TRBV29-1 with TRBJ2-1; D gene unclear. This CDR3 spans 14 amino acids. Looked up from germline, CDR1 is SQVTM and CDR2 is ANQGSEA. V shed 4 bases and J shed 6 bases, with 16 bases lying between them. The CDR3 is CSVVWLGNLNEQFF. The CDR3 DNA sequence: TGCAGCGTTGTATGGCTGGGAAATCTCAATGAGCAGTTCTTC.

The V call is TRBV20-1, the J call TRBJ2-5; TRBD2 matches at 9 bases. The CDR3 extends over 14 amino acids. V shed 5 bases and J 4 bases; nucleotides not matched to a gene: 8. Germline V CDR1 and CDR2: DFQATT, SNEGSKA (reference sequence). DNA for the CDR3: TGCAGTGCTGATCCGGCGGGAGGGAGAGAGACCCAGTACTTC. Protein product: CSADPAGGRETQYF.

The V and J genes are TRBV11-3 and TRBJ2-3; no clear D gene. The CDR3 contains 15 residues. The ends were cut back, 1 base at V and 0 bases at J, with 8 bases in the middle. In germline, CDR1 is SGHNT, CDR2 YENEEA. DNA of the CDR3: TGTGCCAGCAGCTTAGGGCTGGCTAGCACAGATACGCAGTATTTT. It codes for CASSLGLASTDTQYF. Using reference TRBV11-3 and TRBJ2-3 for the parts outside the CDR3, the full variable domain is EAGVVQSPRYKIIEKKQPVAFWCNPISGHNTLYWYLQNLGQGPELLIRYENEEAVDDSQLPKDRFSAERLKGVDSTLKIQPAELGDSAVYLCASSLGLASTDTQYFGPGTRLTVL.

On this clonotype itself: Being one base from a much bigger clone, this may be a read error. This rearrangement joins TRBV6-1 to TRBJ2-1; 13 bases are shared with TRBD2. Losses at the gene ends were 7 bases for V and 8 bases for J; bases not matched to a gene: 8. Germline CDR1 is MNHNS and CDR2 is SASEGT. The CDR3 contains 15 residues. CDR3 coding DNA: TGTGCCAGCACGGCAACTAGCGGGAGGGCCGATGAGCAGTTCTTC. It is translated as CASTATSGRADEQFF.

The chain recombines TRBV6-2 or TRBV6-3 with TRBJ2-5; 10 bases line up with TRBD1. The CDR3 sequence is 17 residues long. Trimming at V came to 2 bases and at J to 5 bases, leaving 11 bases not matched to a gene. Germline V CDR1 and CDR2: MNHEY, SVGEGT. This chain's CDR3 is CASSYTTGTGEGETQYF. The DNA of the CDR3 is TGTGCCAGCAGTTACACGACCGGGACAGGGGAAGGTGAGACCCAGTACTTC.

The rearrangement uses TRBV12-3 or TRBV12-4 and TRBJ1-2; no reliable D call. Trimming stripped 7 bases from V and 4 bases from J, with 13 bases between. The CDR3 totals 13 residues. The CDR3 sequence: CASKRARIYGYTF. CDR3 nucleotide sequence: TGTGCCAGCAAGCGGGCGAGGATCTATGGCTACACCTTC.

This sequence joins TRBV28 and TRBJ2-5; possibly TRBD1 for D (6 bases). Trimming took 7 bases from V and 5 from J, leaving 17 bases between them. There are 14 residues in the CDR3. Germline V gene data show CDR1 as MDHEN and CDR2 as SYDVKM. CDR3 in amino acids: CASKGGVGRETQYF. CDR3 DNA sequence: TGTGCCAGCAAAGGGGGAGTTGGTAGGGAGACCCAGTACTTC.

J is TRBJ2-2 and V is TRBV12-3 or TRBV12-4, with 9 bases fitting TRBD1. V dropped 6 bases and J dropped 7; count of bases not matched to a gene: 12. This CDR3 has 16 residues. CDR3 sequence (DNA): TGTGCCAGCAGCCGCGGACAGGGGAAGGGTGGCGGGGAGCTGTTTTTT. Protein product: CASSRGQGKGGGELFF.

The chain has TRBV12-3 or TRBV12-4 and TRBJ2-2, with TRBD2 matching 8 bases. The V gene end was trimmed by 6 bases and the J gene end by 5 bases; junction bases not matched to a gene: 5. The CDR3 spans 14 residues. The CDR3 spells CASSPGLETGELFF. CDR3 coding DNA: TGTGCCAGCAGCCCGGGACTAGAAACCGGGGAGCTGTTTTTT.

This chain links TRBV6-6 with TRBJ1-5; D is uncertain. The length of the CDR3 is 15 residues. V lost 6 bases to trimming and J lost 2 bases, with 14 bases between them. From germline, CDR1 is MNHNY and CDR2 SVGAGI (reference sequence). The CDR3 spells CASSKGSNGNQPQHF. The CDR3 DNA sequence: TGTGCCAGCAGCAAGGGTAGCAATGGCAATCAGCCCCAGCATTTT.

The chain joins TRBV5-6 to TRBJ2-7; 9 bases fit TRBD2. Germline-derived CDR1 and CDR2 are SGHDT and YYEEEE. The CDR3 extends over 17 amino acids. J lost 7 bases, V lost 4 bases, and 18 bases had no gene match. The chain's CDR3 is CASSQVPWREGQGEQYF. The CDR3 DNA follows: TGTGCCAGCAGCCAAGTCCCCTGGCGGGAGGGCCAAGGAGAGCAGTACTTC.

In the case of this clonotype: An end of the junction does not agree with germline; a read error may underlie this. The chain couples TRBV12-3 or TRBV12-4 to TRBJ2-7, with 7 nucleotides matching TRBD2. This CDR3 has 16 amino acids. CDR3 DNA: TGTACCAGCAGTTTGGGTGGGACTACACTCCGTTACGAGCAGTACTTC. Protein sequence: CTSSLGGTTLRYEQYF.

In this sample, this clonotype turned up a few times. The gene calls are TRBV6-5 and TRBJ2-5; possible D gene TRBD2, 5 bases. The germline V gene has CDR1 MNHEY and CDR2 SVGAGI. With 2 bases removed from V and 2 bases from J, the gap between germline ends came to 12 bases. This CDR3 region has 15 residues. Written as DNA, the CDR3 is TGTGCCAGCAGTTACCTCCTCGGGGAACAAGAGACCCAGTACTTC. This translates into CASSYLLGEQETQYF.

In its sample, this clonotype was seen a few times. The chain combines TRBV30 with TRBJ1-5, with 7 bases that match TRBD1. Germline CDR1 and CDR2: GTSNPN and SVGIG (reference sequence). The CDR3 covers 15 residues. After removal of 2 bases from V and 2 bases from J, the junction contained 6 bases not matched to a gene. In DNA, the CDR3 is TGTGCCTGGAGTACCCAGGGGGGAGGCAATCAGCCCCAGCATTTT. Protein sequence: CAWSTQGGGNQPQHF.

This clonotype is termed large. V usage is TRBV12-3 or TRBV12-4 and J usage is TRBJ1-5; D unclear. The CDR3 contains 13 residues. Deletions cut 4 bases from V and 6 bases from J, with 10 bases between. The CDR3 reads CASSSRRGQPQHF. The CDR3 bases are TGTGCCAGCAGTTCCCGACGGGGTCAGCCCCAGCATTTT.

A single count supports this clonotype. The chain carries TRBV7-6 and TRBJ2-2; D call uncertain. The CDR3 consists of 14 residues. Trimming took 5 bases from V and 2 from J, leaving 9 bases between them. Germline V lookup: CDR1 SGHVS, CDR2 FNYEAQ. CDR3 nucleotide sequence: TGTGCCAGCAGCCCGACAATTAACACCGGGGAGCTGTTTTTT. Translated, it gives CASSPTINTGELFF.

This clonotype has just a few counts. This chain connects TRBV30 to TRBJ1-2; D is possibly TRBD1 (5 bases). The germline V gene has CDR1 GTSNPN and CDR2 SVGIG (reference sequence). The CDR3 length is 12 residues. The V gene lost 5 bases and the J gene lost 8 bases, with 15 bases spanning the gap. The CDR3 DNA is TGTGCCTGGGCCGGGGCTAGGGGCGGCTACACCTTC. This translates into CAWAGARGGYTF.

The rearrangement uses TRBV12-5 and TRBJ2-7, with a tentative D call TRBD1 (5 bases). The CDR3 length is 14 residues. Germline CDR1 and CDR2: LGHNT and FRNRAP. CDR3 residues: CASSPPLQGTWQYF. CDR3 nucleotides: TGTGCCAGCAGTCCCCCCCTCCAGGGAACATGGCAGTACTTC.

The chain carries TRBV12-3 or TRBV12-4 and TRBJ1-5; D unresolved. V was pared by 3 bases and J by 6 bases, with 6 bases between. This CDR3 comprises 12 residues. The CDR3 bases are TGTGCCAGCAGTTTTGGGTTTCAGCCCCAGCATTTT. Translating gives CASSFGFQPQHF.

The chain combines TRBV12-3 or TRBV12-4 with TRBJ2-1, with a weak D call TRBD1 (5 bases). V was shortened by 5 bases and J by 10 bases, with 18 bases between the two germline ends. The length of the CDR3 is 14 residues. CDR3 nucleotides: TGTGCCAGCAGTCTTAAGGGCTTAGGGGTAGAGCAGTTCTTC. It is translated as CASSLKGLGVEQFF.

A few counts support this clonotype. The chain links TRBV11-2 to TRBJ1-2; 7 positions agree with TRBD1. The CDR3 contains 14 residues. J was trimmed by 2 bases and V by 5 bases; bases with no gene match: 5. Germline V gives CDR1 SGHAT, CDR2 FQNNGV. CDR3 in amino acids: CASSPMGQNYGYTF. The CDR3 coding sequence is TGTGCCAGCAGCCCGATGGGACAGAACTATGGCTACACCTTC. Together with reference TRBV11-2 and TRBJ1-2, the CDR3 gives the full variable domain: EAGVAQSPRYKIIEKRQSVAFWCNPISGHATLYWYQQILGQGPKLLIQFQNNGVVDDSQLPKDRFSAERLKGVDSTLKIQPAKLEDSAVYLCASSPMGQNYGYTFGSGTRLTVV.

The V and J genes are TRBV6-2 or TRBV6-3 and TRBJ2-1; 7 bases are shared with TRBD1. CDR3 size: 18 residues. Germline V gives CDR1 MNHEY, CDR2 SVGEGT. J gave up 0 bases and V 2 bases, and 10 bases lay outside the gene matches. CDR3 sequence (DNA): TGTGCCAGCAGTTACAAACAAGGGGGCACCTTCTCCTACAATGAGCAGTTCTTC. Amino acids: CASSYKQGGTFSYNEQFF.

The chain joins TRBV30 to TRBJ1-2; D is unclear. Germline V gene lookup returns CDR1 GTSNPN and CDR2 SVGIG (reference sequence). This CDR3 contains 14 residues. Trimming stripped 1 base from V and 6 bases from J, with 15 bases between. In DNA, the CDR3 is TGTGCCTGGAGTGCCCCTCGACCCCCTAATGGCTACACCTTC. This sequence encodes CAWSAPRPPNGYTF.

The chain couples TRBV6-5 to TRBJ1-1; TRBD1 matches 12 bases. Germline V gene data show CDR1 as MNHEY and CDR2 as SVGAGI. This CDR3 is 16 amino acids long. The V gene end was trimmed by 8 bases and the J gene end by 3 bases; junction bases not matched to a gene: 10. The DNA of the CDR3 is TGTGCCAGCCGGGGGGACAGGGGGCCATCGGACACTGAAGCTTTCTTT. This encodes CASRGDRGPSDTEAFF.